This is a list of T cell receptor beta chains from one sample in a study of T-cell reconstitution after alpha-beta-depleted transplantation in children. One entry per CDR3 protein results from TCRdb running MiXCR on the PCR reads. The sample yields 490,000 or so distinct CDR3 sequences, approximately 12% seen once. Sequencing used PBMCs from the stem cell graft donor, obtained from the stem cell graft. These receptors originate from a human donor who donated a stem cell graft to a child with combined immunodeficiency. Both conserved end residues are trimmed from each CDR3. D genes are given only for firm matches. Rows may omit the clone size; those that give it use once, few, many or a size class.

V | D | size | CDR3
TRBV4-3 | . | many | ASSQGLVQGETQY
TRBV29-1 | . | . | SVVGYGGKREMNTEAF
TRBV27 | TRBD2 | . | ASSLTSAYEQY
TRBV12-3/TRBV12-4 | . | many | ASSFWDPAHNEQF
TRBV12-3/TRBV12-4 | TRBD2 | . | ASSPSPGLAGRNEQF
TRBV7-3 | . | many | ASSLNGAGELF
TRBV7-2 | . | few | ASSLAGRTQETQY
TRBV6-2/TRBV6-3 | TRBD1 | . | AIKIDRVGTEAF
TRBV7-6 | TRBD2 | few | ASSSHGGAYNEQF
TRBV30 | TRBD2 | few | AWSRGLAGEDEQF
TRBV3-1 | TRBD2 | . | ATGGYQETQY
TRBV20-1 | . | . | SASVGSVSSYNEQF
TRBV2 | . | . | AIKGSVGGEQY
TRBV20-1 | . | . | SARLQGDYGYT
TRBV20-1 | TRBD1 | many | SADVGTGHEQY
TRBV4-3 | TRBD2 | many | ASSHYSGGANEQF
TRBV2 | TRBD1 | . | ATGPTTGGTAYEQY
TRBV10-3 | TRBD2 | . | AISITGTSGIQDTGELF
TRBV15 | . | few | ATSRGVADTGELF
TRBV7-2 | TRBD1 | . | ASSTRSGGGSPLH
TRBV9 | . | many | ASSVGLAEEQF
TRBV6-1 | . | few | ASSEARVAAGGYT
TRBV27 | . | many | ASSLSRDAGDEQY
TRBV7-3 | . | few | ASSLFVGDETQY
TRBV5-6 | TRBD2 | few | ASSSTSGGAGSLDTQY
TRBV6-1 | . | many | ASSKARILNEQF
TRBV2 | . | many | ASSEAPNTEAF
TRBV27 | . | few | ASRHPQQLTEQF
TRBV28 | TRBD2 | . | ASSLLTSGSSGANVLT